The 13 T cell receptor beta chains given below trace back to one sample, sequenced in a study of T cell responses to AZD1222 COVID-19 vaccine. The repertoire was sequenced with immunoSEQ multiplex PCR; TCRdb's copy has only in-frame clones and lacks some. The sample lists some 130,000 clones, roughly 85% seen once, with about 17% in the top ten. The source was peripheral blood, collected on day 0 of MenACWY control vaccination. These receptor sequences come from an adult in good health.

The chain employs TRBV20-1 and TRBJ2-5; possibly TRBD1 or TRBD2 for D (5 bases each). CDR1 and CDR2 (germline): DFQATT, SNEGSKA (reference sequence). Trimming pared 3 bases from V and 5 bases from J, leaving 16 bases between. The CDR3 is 14 amino acids. The CDR3 reads CSASTRGLRETQYF. The CDR3 DNA is TGCAGTGCTAGTACGAGGGGATTGAGGGAGACCCAGTACTTC.

In DNA, the CDR3 is TGTGCCAGCAGCGTAGAAGGGGGGAGTTGGGAAAAACTGTTTTTT. It is translated as CASSVEGGSWEKLFF. The V and J genes are TRBV9 and TRBJ1-4, with a tentative D call TRBD1 (6 bases). CDR3 size: 15 residues. Germline V gene lookup returns CDR1 SGDLS and CDR2 YYNGEE. Trimming took off 0 bases at V and 8 bases at J, with 14 bases between the two ends.

This sequence joins TRBV7-9 and TRBJ1-4, with 9 bases identical to TRBD1. The CDR3 covers 14 residues. CDR1 SEHNR and CDR2 FQNEAQ come from the germline V gene (reference sequence). V shed 3 bases, J shed 8 bases, and the junction held 4 bases outside the gene matches. The DNA for the CDR3 is TGTGCCAGCAGCTTGGACAGGGGAAACGAAAAACTGTTTTTT. Translated, it gives CASSLDRGNEKLFF.

The rearrangement uses TRBV5-1 and TRBJ1-2; 11 bases are shared with TRBD1. V was clipped by 4 bases and J by 7 bases; unmatched bases: 6. CDR1 and CDR2 from the germline V gene are SGHRS and YFSETQ. This CDR3 region has 14 residues. This chain's CDR3 is CASSRTGGASGYTF. CDR3 sequence (DNA): TGCGCCAGCAGCAGGACAGGGGGCGCGTCTGGCTACACCTTC.

V and J are TRBV14 and TRBJ1-6; 7 bases are a match to TRBD1. Germline trimming cut 5 bases from V and 10 bases from J; bases unmatched to any gene: 11. This CDR3 has 15 residues. Germline V gene lookup returns CDR1 SGHDN and CDR2 FVKESK. Here the CDR3 DNA reads TGTGCCAGCAGCTCGCCCAGGGGGAGAGGGTCACCCCTCCACTTT. It encodes CASSSPRGRGSPLHF. Supplemented by reference TRBV14 and TRBJ1-6, the full variable domain reads EAGVTQFPSHSVIEKGQTVTLRCDPISGHDNLYWYRRVMGKEIKFLLHFVKESKQDESGMPNNRFLAERTGGTYSTLKVQPAELEDSGVYFCASSSPRGRGSPLHFGNGTRLTVT.

V and J are TRBV15 and TRBJ2-5; tentative D call: TRBD2 (5 bases). In germline, CDR1 is LNHNV, CDR2 YYDKDF (reference sequence). This CDR3 has 15 residues. The germline V and J ends were trimmed by 0 bases and 1 base, with 9 bases remaining between them. CDR3 in DNA: TGTGCCACCAGCAGAGAAGGGCGGGCCCAAGAGACCCAGTACTTC. Protein product: CATSREGRAQETQYF. Complete variable domain (other parts from reference TRBV15 and TRBJ2-5): DAMVIQNPRYQVTQFGKPVTLSCSQTLNHNVMYWYQQKSSQAPKLLFHYYDKDFNNEADTPDNFQSRRPNTSFCFLDIRSPGLGDTAMYLCATSREGRAQETQYFGPGTRLLVL.

This chain links TRBV29-1 with TRBJ1-1; D not certain. Trimming left V 5 bases short and J 1 base short, with 8 bases between. Germline assignment: CDR1 SQVTM and CDR2 ANQGSEA. CDR3 length: 12 residues. CDR3 protein: CSVILWNTEAFF. In nucleotides, the CDR3 is TGCAGCGTTATTCTTTGGAACACTGAAGCTTTCTTT.

The chain uses TRBV5-1 and TRBJ1-2, with D hard to call. The germline CDR1 and CDR2 sequences are SGHRS and YFSETQ. V was cut by 4 bases and J by 6 bases, with 19 bases left in between. This CDR3 has 15 residues. CDR3 bases: TGCGCCAGCAGCCCTCGTGGAGACCGATTCCATGGCTACACCTTC. Amino acid sequence: CASSPRGDRFHGYTF.

The V gene is TRBV7-9, the J gene TRBJ1-1, with 9 bases identical to TRBD1. Germline V lookup: CDR1 SEHNR, CDR2 FQNEAQ (reference sequence). This CDR3 region has 16 residues. V was clipped by 1 base and J by 11 bases; unmatched bases: 14. Here the CDR3 DNA reads TGTGCCAGCAGCTTAGGAGGGACAGGGACCCAAAGGCGGGCTTTCTTT. Translating it yields CASSLGGTGTQRRAFF.

This clone was counted a single time. The V gene is TRBV7-9, the J gene TRBJ1-6, with a possible D match to TRBD1 (5 bases). Germline assignment: CDR1 SEHNR and CDR2 FQNEAQ (reference sequence). V was clipped by 6 bases and J by 8 bases, with 14 bases between them. The CDR3 extends over 14 amino acids. The CDR3 protein is CASSPGTVDSPLHF. The CDR3 nucleotides are TGTGCCAGCAGTCCCGGGACCGTAGATTCACCCCTCCACTTT. The whole variable domain, remainder taken from reference TRBV7-9 and TRBJ1-6, is DTGVSQNPRHKITKRGQNVTFRCDPISEHNRLYWYRQTLGQGPEFLTYFQNEAQLEKSRLLSDRFSAERPKGSFSTLEIQRTEQGDSAMYLCASSPGTVDSPLHFGNGTRLTVT.

V usage is TRBV5-1 and J usage is TRBJ1-2; D unresolved. This CDR3 is 11 amino acids long. Germline CDR1 is SGHRS and CDR2 is YFSETQ. V was pared by 4 bases and J by 6 bases, with 7 bases between. The CDR3 region is CASSGGNGYTF. The CDR3 DNA reads TGCGCCAGCAGCGGAGGAAATGGCTACACCTTC.

This sequence joins TRBV6-5 and TRBJ1-2; D call uncertain. Looked up from germline, CDR1 is MNHEY and CDR2 is SVGAGI. This CDR3 spans 12 amino acids. V lost 7 bases and J lost 6, with 12 bases in between. For the CDR3, the DNA is TGTGCCAGCAATATGGGCGGGGATGGCTACACCTTC. Protein: CASNMGGDGYTF.

V and J are TRBV7-6 and TRBJ1-6; D call uncertain. Germline V lookup: CDR1 SGHVS, CDR2 FNYEAQ. The V and J ends lost 5 bases and 9 bases respectively, with 20 bases between them. The CDR3 runs 16 residues. The CDR3 DNA sequence: TGTGCCAGCAGCCCTAGAGCCGGGCTAGGTGGTTCACCCCTCCACTTT. Translated: CASSPRAGLGGSPLHF.